The next 4 T cell receptor beta chains were all read from a single sample in a study of neurological immune-mediated disorders. TCRdb recomputed calls from the 5' RACE reads with MiXCR, one row per CDR3 protein. The sample holds 53,000 or so distinct CDR3 sequences, roughly 12% seen once. The sample was PBMCs. These receptors were taken from a woman aged 60-70 years with HTLV-1-associated myelopathy (HAM/TSP).

Many counts were recorded for this clonotype. The V gene is TRBV21-1, the J gene TRBJ2-5; the table gives TRBD1 as D, unverified against the DNA. TRBV21-1 is an annotated pseudogene. This CDR3 region has 15 residues. The CDR3 reads CATLSGGRVQETQYF. CDR3 coding DNA: TGTGCCACCCTCTCAGGTGGCAGGGTGCAGGAGACCCAGTACTTC.

In its sample, this clonotype was seen a few times. Being one base from a much bigger clone, this may be a read error. The J gene is TRBJ2-2, the V gene TRBV9; D is ambiguous. The CDR3 totals 14 residues. Germline V CDR1 and CDR2: SGDLS, YYNGEE. Between the trimmed V and J ends, which lost 4 bases and 7 bases, there was a span of 14 bases. The CDR3 loop is CASSLLTGFGELFF. In DNA form, the CDR3 reads TGTGCCAGCAGCTTACTGACCGGTTTCGGGGAGCTGTTTTTT.

This clonotype was detected a few times. This chain connects TRBV6-5 to TRBJ2-7; D may be TRBD1 (5 bases). CDR1 is MNHEY, CDR2 SVGAGI, per germline. Trimming pared 6 bases from V and 6 bases from J, leaving 15 bases between. The CDR3 contains 13 residues. The CDR3 coding sequence is TGTGCCAGCAGCAGGGCCTATGGGGTCGAGCAGTACTTC. Translation: CASSRAYGVEQYF.

This clonotype has ten or more counts. This chain connects TRBV20-1 to TRBJ1-4; possible D gene TRBD1, 5 bases. CDR3 length: 16 residues. The V end was cut by 0 bases, the J end by 0 bases, with 11 bases between. Germline CDR1 is DFQATT and CDR2 is SNEGSKA (reference sequence). CDR3 nucleotides: TGCAGTGCTAGAGATGATACAGGCGCAACTAATGAAAAACTGTTTTTT. It codes for CSARDDTGATNEKLFF.